Detailed here is one TCR beta chain. Its antigen is unknown. Trimming removed 7 bases from V and 0 bases from J, with 9 bases in between. The germline gives CDR1 MDHEN, CDR2 SYDVKM. This CDR3 comprises 14 residues. The sample originates from a study of cytomegalovirus exposure and HLA in healthy donors. Study outcomes and limitations: Later, an analysis found that common viral pathogens appeared to be linked with several of the most significant clusters. In an earlier analysis, in some 600 donors, most V segments appeared productive either ~90% or ~30% of the time. A later analysis found most CMV-associated TCR beta chains apparently HLA-restricted.

With 60 Vbeta and 13 Jbeta primers, the PCR was carried out. Profiling relied on immunoSEQ multiplex PCR, and the TCRdb table lists in-frame clones only, not all of them. This table lists roughly 33,000 clones. The J gene is TRBJ2-2, the V gene TRBV28; the D is unclear. Sequenced input: PBMCs. This TCR was sampled from a woman aged 40 to 49 in good health and CMV-seropositive. The CDR3 loop is CASNNGANTGELFF. CDR3 sequence (DNA): TGTGCCAGCAATAACGGTGCGAACACCGGGGAGCTGTTTTTT.